Listed here are 27 T cell receptor beta chains from one sample, sequenced in a study of shared clonotypes between healthy human individuals (dated by TCRdb to the early 2020s). The library was generated by the immunoSEQ multiplex PCR assay. What TCRdb holds here is the immuneACCESS table cut down to in-frame rearrangements. Part of the clones is not present; checked against another copy, under half of the missing clones reflect an unresolved V gene, and the others are unexplained. This sample is represented by around 500,000 clones; around four fifths of them were singletons. The ten largest clonotypes hold 12% of the sample. Sample: PBMCs. These receptors came from a woman in her forties in good health. Some clones in this sample may be carry-over from other donors' samples.

This clone came up once. The chain uses TRBV19 and TRBJ2-5; TRBD1 matches at 7 bases. The germline CDR1 and CDR2 sequences are LNHDA and SQIVND (reference sequence). The CDR3 length is 15 residues. The ends lost 5 bases at V and 5 bases at J; junction bases unmatched: 11. CDR3 region: CASSALTGYEETQYF. The CDR3 DNA sequence: TGTGCCAGTAGTGCCCTGACAGGGTACGAGGAGACCCAGTACTTC.

A note on this clone: Sequence at one end of the junction differs from germline and may be a read error. The chain is built from TRBV11-2 and TRBJ2-2, with TRBD2 matching 7 bases. The germline V gene has CDR1 SGHAT and CDR2 FQNNGV. The CDR3 is 13 residues long. CDR3: CGGRVLNTGELFF. As DNA, the CDR3 is TGCGGGGGGAGGGTCTTGAACACCGGGGAGCTGTTTTTT. Based on the CDR3 plus reference TRBV11-2 and TRBJ2-2, the full variable domain is EAGVAQSPRYKIIEKRQSVAFWCNPISGHATLYWYQQILGQGPKLLIQFQNNGVVDDSQLPKDRFSAERLKGVDSTLKIQPAKLEDSAVYLCGGRVLNTGELFFGEGSRLTVL.

This clone has only a few counts. This chain uses TRBV28 with TRBJ2-2; D is perhaps TRBD2 (7 bases). CDR1 and CDR2 from the germline V gene are MDHEN and SYDVKM. CDR3 size: 15 residues. Trimming took 6 bases from V and 3 from J, leaving 14 bases between them. The CDR3 DNA sequence: TGTGCCAGCAGCCCGGGGGGCGGGGACACCGGGGAGCTGTTTTTT. Protein sequence: CASSPGGGDTGELFF.

The CDR3 region has the DNA TGCGCCAGCAGCCAAGCGAGAGGGACAGGGGGCTGGTACGAGCAGTACTTC. Translation: CASSQARGTGGWYEQYF. V usage is TRBV4-1 and J usage is TRBJ2-7; 12 positions match TRBD1. The V segment lost 1 base and the J segment 4 bases; nucleotides outside the gene matches: 8. Germline assignment: CDR1 MGHRA and CDR2 YSYEKL. The CDR3 spans 17 residues.

This chain joins TRBV19 and TRBJ2-7; 10 nucleotides match TRBD2. Per the germline V gene, CDR1 is LNHDA and CDR2 is SQIVND (reference sequence). The CDR3 has 15 amino acids. Trimming took 6 bases from V and 4 from J; bases not matched to a gene: 9. CDR3 sequence (DNA): TGTGCCAGTAGGGTCGGAACTAGCGGGACTTACGAGCAGTACTTC. The encoded protein is CASRVGTSGTYEQYF.

This sequence joins TRBV5-1 and TRBJ2-3; either TRBD1 or TRBD2 may fit D (5 bases each). CDR1 is SGHRS, CDR2 YFSETQ, per germline. The CDR3 extends over 16 amino acids. V shed 5 bases and J shed 0 bases, with 16 bases lying between them. As DNA, the CDR3 is TGCGCCAGCAGGTTAGGGACGGCGACTAGCACAGATACGCAGTATTTT. Residues: CASRLGTATSTDTQYF.

This clone was detected a few times. J is TRBJ2-1 and V is TRBV7-2; maybe TRBD2 (6 bases). The CDR3 runs 15 residues. Germline CDR1 is SGHTA and CDR2 is FQGNSA. V shed 3 bases and J shed 7 bases, with 16 bases lying between them. Here the CDR3 DNA reads TGTGCCAGCAGCTTGCTCGGGACTCCCGGGAATGAGCAGTTCTTC. The encoded protein is CASSLLGTPGNEQFF.

A word on this clone: The same CDR3 can be traced to other DNA sequences in this sample. The genes are TRBV7-3 and TRBJ2-2; D is possibly TRBD2 (6 bases). The germline V gene has CDR1 SGHTA and CDR2 FQGTGA. V lost 0 bases, J lost 4 bases, and 6 bases lay in between. This CDR3 is 14 amino acids long. Written as DNA, the CDR3 is TGTGCCAGCAGCTTAACTAGCGGCACCGGGGAGCTGTTTTTT. This gives the protein CASSLTSGTGELFF.

The gene calls are TRBV30 and TRBJ2-3, with D possibly TRBD2 on 5 matching bases. V lost 3 bases and J lost 2, with 15 bases in between. The CDR3 spans 15 residues. Germline CDR1 is GTSNPN and CDR2 is SVGIG (reference sequence). Written as DNA, the CDR3 is TGTGCCTGGAGCCCCCCGGGATCCAACACAGATACGCAGTATTTT. It yields the protein CAWSPPGSNTDTQYF. Based on the CDR3 plus reference TRBV30 and TRBJ2-3, the full variable domain is SQTIHQWPATLVQPVGSPLSLECTVEGTSNPNLYWYRQAAGRGLQLLFYSVGIGQISSEVPQNLSASRPQDRQFILSSKKLLLSDSGFYLCAWSPPGSNTDTQYFGPGTRLTVL.

This clone was recorded at least ten times. The V call is TRBV5-1, the J call TRBJ1-2; TRBD1 matches 12 bases. V shed 0 bases, J shed 5 bases, and the junction held 8 bases outside the gene matches. Germline loops: CDR1 SGHRS, CDR2 YFSETQ. The CDR3 extends over 17 amino acids. The DNA of the CDR3 is TGCGCCAGCAGCTTGGAGGGGACAGGGGGCACATCATATGGCTACACCTTC. Encoded protein: CASSLEGTGGTSYGYTF.

V gene TRBV5-1 combines with J gene TRBJ1-3; TRBD1 matches at 8 bases. CDR1 is SGHRS, CDR2 YFSETQ, per germline. V was pared by 5 bases and J by 4 bases, with 11 bases of the junction left unmatched. The CDR3 length is 16 residues. The CDR3 DNA reads TGCGCCAGCAGTCGAGATCAGGGGGCAAGGGGAAACACCATATATTTT. Its protein product is CASSRDQGARGNTIYF.

The rearrangement uses TRBV5-1 and TRBJ2-3, with 7 nucleotides matching TRBD2. After removal of 2 bases from V and 3 bases from J, the junction contained 6 bases not matched to a gene. The CDR3 covers 15 residues. CDR1 SGHRS and CDR2 YFSETQ come from the germline V gene. The CDR3 is CASSLAGSPTDTQYF. The CDR3 coding sequence is TGCGCCAGCAGCTTAGCGGGGAGTCCTACAGATACGCAGTATTTT.

The chain uses TRBV15 and TRBJ1-2, with 10 bases fitting TRBD1. The CDR3 runs to 16 residues. The V gene's germline CDR1 is LNHNV and CDR2 YYDKDF (reference sequence). Unmatched junction bases numbered 10, after V lost 4 bases and J lost 5 bases. The CDR3 protein is CATSKGGQGILYGYTF. The CDR3, as DNA: TGTGCCACCAGCAAGGGGGGACAGGGGATTTTATATGGCTACACCTTC.

This CDR3 reads CASSPQGGRETQYF. In DNA, the CDR3 is TGTGCCAGCAGTCCTCAAGGGGGGAGAGAGACCCAGTACTTC. This chain uses TRBV28 with TRBJ2-5, with D perhaps given as TRBD1 or TRBD2 (6 bases each). In germline, CDR1 is MDHEN, CDR2 SYDVKM. The CDR3 is 14 amino acids. Trimming left V 5 bases short and J 4 bases short, with 14 bases between.

In its sample, this clone was seen a few times. This sequence joins TRBV5-3 and TRBJ1-4, with TRBD1 as a possible D gene (5 bases). TRBV5-3 is an ORF, with its function uncertain. The CDR3 is 16 residues long. Trimming took off 4 bases at V and 4 bases at J, with 17 bases between the two ends. CDR3 DNA sequence: TGTGCCAGAAGCCTCATGGGGGGGAACCTTAATGAAAAACTGTTTTTT. Protein sequence: CARSLMGGNLNEKLFF.

The chain recombines TRBV29-1 with TRBJ2-3, with 10 bases lining up with TRBD2. Per germline, CDR1 SQVTM and CDR2 ANQGSEA. The CDR3 extends over 13 amino acids. V lost 6 bases, J lost 5 bases, and 5 bases stayed unmatched. The CDR3 DNA follows: TGCAGCGTAGTAGCGGGAGGTCAAGATACGCAGTATTTT. Protein sequence: CSVVAGGQDTQYF.

This clone was counted a few times. V usage is TRBV29-1 and J usage is TRBJ2-2; no reliable D call. Per germline, CDR1 SQVTM and CDR2 ANQGSEA. This CDR3 spans 11 amino acids. The V end lost 5 bases, the J end lost 6 bases, and 7 bases lay between the germline ends. CDR3 DNA sequence: TGCAGCGTTATTTTGGCCGGGGAGCTGTTTTTT. Translating gives CSVILAGELFF.

This clone showed up just once. This sequence is one base from a far larger clone and is likely a read error. The genes are TRBV6-6 and TRBJ2-2; 7 nucleotides agree with TRBD2. CDR1 and CDR2 (germline): MNHNY, SVGAGI (reference sequence). This CDR3 has 16 amino acids. This chain's CDR3 is CASSYRTRMNTWELFF. Here the CDR3 DNA reads TGTGCCAGCAGTTATAGGACTAGAATGAACACCTGGGAGCTGTTTTTT.

Concerning this clone itself: The same CDR3 also results from other DNA sequences found in this sample. The chain is built from TRBV2 and TRBJ2-5; no reliable D call. The germline V and J ends were trimmed by 4 bases and 5 bases, with 5 bases remaining between them. Germline values: CDR1 SNHLY, CDR2 FYNNEI. The CDR3 has 11 amino acids. The DNA of the CDR3 is TGTGCCAGCAGTGTCAGGGAGACCCAGTACTTC. Amino acids: CASSVRETQYF.

Remarks on this clone: A read error may explain this, as a much larger clone is one base away. The chain combines TRBV5-6 with TRBJ1-2; 9 bases are a match to TRBD1. The CDR3 sequence is 14 residues long. Germline V lookup: CDR1 SGHDT, CDR2 YYEEEE. V dropped 0 bases and J dropped 3; count of bases not matched to a gene: 0. The CDR3 coding sequence is TGTGCCAGCAGCTTGGGGGACAGGGACTATGGCTACACCTTC. Protein: CASSLGDRDYGYTF.

CDR3 protein: CASSPPGQSGNTIYF. Written as DNA, the CDR3 is TGCGCCAGCAGCCCCCCGGGACAGAGCGGAAACACCATATATTTT. The V and J genes are TRBV4-1 and TRBJ1-3; 7 positions agree with TRBD1. The germline gives CDR1 MGHRA, CDR2 YSYEKL. V lost 4 bases, J lost 4 bases, and 7 bases stayed unmatched. This CDR3 has 15 residues.

This chain links TRBV7-9 with TRBJ1-5; TRBD1 is a possible D gene (5 bases). V dropped 5 bases and J dropped 6 bases, with 20 bases sitting between them. The CDR3 has 16 residues. Germline CDR1 reads SEHNR; CDR2 reads FQNEAQ (reference sequence). The CDR3 is CASSPDGGGNLQPQHF. Written as DNA, the CDR3 is TGTGCCAGCAGCCCAGACGGGGGGGGTAATCTTCAGCCCCAGCATTTT. Full variable domain (outside the CDR3, taken from reference TRBV7-9 and TRBJ1-5): DTGVSQNPRHKITKRGQNVTFRCDPISEHNRLYWYRQTLGQGPEFLTYFQNEAQLEKSRLLSDRFSAERPKGSFSTLEIQRTEQGDSAMYLCASSPDGGGNLQPQHFGDGTRLSIL.

The chain uses TRBV19 and TRBJ2-5, with 9 bases lining up with TRBD2. Germline CDR1 is LNHDA and CDR2 is SQIVND (reference sequence). This CDR3 has 15 amino acids. The ends lost 7 bases at V and 4 bases at J; junction bases unmatched: 10. This CDR3 reads CASTRTSETLETQYF. DNA of the CDR3: TGTGCCAGTACCAGGACTAGCGAAACCCTAGAGACCCAGTACTTC.

The table lists this clone with a count of one. V is TRBV4-3 and J is TRBJ2-5; the match to TRBD2 covers 9 bases. CDR3 length: 15 amino acids. Germline CDR1 is LGHNA and CDR2 is YSLEER. After removal of 5 bases from V and 7 bases from J, the junction contained 11 bases not matched to a gene. The CDR3 protein is CASSFSIAGDGTQYF. CDR3 nucleotide sequence: TGCGCCAGCAGCTTCTCAATAGCGGGGGACGGGACCCAGTACTTC.

J is TRBJ2-5 and V is TRBV7-9; TRBD1 might be the D (5 bases). There are 15 residues in the CDR3. Germline V gives CDR1 SEHNR, CDR2 FQNEAQ (reference sequence). Trimming took off 1 base at V and 5 bases at J, with 14 bases between the two ends. CDR3 nucleotide sequence: TGTGCCAGCAGCTTAGGCGCCCAGGGTTGGGAGACCCAGTACTTC. Its protein product is CASSLGAQGWETQYF.

The chain is built from TRBV14 and TRBJ2-5; TRBD1 or TRBD2 may be the D gene (6 bases each). The germline V gene encodes CDR1 SGHDN and CDR2 FVKESK. There are 15 residues in the CDR3. The germline V and J ends were trimmed by 4 bases and 0 bases, with 12 bases remaining between them. The CDR3 region is CASSRRDNYQETQYF. As DNA, the CDR3 is TGTGCCAGCAGCCGGAGGGACAATTACCAAGAGACCCAGTACTTC.

The V gene is TRBV15, the J gene TRBJ2-1; D is undetermined. Trimming removed 1 base from V and 8 bases from J, with 6 bases in between. The CDR3 consists of 12 residues. CDR1 is LNHNV, CDR2 YYDKDF, per germline (reference sequence). The CDR3 loop is CATSRVVDEQFF. CDR3 bases: TGTGCCACCAGCAGAGTCGTAGATGAGCAGTTCTTC.